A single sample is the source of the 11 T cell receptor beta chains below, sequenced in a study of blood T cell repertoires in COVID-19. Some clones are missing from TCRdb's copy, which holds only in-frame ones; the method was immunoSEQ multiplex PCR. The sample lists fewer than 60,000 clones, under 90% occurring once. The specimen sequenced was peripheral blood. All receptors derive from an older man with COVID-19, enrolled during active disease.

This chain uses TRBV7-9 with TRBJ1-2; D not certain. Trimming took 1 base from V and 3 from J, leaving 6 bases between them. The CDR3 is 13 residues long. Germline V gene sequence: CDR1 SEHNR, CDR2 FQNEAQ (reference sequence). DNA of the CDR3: TGTGCCAGCAGCTTAGGGGCAGACTATGGCTACACCTTC. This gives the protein CASSLGADYGYTF. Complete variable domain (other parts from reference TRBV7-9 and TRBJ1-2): DTGVSQNPRHKITKRGQNVTFRCDPISEHNRLYWYRQTLGQGPEFLTYFQNEAQLEKSRLLSDRFSAERPKGSFSTLEIQRTEQGDSAMYLCASSLGADYGYTFGSGTRLTVV.

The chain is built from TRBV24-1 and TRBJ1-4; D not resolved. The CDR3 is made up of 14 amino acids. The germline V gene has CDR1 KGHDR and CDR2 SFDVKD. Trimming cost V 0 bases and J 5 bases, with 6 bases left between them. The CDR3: CATSDLGRNEKLFF. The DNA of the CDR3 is TGTGCCACCAGTGATTTGGGCAGGAATGAAAAACTGTTTTTT.

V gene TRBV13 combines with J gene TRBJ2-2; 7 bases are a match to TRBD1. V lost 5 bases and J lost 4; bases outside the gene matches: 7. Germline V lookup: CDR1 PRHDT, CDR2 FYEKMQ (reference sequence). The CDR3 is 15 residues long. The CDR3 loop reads CASSTGQVGTGELFF. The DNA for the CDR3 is TGTGCCAGCAGCACCGGACAGGTTGGCACCGGGGAGCTGTTTTTT.

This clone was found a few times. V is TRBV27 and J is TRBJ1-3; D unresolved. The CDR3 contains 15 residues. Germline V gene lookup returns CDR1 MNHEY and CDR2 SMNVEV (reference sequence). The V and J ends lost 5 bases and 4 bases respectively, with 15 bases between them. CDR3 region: CASSRDHTEGNTIYF. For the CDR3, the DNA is TGTGCCAGCAGTCGGGATCATACCGAGGGAAACACCATATATTTT.

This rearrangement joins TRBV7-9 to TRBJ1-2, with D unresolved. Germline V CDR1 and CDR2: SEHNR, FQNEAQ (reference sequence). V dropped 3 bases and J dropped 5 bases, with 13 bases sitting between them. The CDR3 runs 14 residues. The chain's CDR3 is CASSFSGNLYGYTF. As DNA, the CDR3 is TGTGCCAGCAGCTTTTCGGGGAACCTATATGGCTACACCTTC.

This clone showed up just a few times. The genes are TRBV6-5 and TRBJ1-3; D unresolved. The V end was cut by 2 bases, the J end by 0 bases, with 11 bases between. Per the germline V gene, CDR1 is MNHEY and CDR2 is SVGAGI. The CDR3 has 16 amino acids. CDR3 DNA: TGTGCCAGCAGTTACCGCGGGCCGAACTCTGGAAACACCATATATTTT. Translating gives CASSYRGPNSGNTIYF.

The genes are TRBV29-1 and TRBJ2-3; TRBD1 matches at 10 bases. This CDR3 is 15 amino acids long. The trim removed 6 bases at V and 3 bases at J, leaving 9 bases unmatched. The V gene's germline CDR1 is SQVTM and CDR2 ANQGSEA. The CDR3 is CSVGGQGYSTDTQYF. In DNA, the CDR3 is TGCAGCGTGGGGGGACAGGGGTACAGTACAGATACGCAGTATTTT.

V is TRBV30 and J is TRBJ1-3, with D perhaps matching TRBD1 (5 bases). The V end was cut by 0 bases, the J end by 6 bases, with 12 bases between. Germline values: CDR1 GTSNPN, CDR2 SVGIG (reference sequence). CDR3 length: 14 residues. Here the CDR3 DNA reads TGTGCCTGGAGTGTAGGAAGACAGTCAAACACCATATATTTT. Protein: CAWSVGRQSNTIYF.

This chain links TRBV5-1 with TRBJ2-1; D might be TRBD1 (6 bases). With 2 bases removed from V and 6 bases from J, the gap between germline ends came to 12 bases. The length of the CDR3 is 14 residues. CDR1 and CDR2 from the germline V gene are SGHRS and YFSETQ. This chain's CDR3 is CASSLPGDFNEQFF. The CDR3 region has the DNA TGCGCCAGCAGCTTACCAGGGGATTTCAATGAGCAGTTCTTC.

CDR3 residues: CASSEPGQGGNTIYF. The CDR3 bases are TGTGCCAGCAGTGAGCCGGGACAGGGTGGAAACACCATATATTTT. The rearrangement uses TRBV6-1 and TRBJ1-3; 9 bases align to TRBD1. Germline V gene lookup returns CDR1 MNHNS and CDR2 SASEGT. V lost 3 bases to trimming and J lost 3 bases; unmatched junction nucleotides: 3. The CDR3 length is 15 residues.

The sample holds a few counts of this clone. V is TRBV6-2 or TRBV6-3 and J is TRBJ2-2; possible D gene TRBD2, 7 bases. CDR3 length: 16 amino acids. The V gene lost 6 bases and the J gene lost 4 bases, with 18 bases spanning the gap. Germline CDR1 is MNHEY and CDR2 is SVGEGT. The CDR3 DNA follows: TGTGCCAGCAGCCTCCGGGGAGGGGGTGGCACCGGGGAGCTGTTTTTT. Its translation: CASSLRGGGGTGELFF.